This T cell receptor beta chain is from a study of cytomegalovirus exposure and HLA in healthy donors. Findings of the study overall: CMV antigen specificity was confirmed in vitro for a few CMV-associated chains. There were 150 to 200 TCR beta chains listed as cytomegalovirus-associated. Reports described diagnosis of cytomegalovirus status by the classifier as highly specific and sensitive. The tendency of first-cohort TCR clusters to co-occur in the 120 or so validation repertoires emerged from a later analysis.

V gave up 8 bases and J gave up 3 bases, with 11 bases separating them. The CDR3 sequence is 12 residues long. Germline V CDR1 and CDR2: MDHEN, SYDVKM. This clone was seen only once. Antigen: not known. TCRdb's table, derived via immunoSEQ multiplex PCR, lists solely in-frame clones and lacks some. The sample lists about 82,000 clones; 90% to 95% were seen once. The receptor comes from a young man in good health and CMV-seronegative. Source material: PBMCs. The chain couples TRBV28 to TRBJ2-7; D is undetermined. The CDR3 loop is CASGIQSYEQYF. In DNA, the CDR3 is TGTGCCAGCGGCATACAAAGCTACGAGCAGTACTTC.